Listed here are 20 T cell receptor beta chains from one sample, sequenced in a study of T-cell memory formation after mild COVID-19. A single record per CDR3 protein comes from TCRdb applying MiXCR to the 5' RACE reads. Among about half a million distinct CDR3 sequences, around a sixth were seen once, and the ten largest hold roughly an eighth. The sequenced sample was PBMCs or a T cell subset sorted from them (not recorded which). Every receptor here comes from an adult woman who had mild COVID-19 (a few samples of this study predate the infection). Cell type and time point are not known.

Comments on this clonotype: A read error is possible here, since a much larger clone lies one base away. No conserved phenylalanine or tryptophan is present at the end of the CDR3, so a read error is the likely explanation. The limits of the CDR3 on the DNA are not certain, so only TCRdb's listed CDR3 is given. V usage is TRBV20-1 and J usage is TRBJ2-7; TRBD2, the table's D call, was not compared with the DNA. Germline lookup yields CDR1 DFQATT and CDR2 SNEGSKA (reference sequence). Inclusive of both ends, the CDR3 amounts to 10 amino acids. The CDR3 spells CSARAPGPSK.

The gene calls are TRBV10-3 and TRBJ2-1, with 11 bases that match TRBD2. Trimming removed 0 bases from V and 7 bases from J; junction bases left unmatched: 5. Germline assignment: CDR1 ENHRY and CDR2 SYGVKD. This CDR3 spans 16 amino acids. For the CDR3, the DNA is TGTGCCATCAGTGAGTCAGGGACTAGCGGTACAAATGAGCAGTTCTTC. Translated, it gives CAISESGTSGTNEQFF.

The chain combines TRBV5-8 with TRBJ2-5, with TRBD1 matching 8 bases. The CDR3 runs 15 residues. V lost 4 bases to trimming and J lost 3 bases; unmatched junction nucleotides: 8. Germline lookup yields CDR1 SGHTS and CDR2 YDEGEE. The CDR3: CASSPGQGREETQYF. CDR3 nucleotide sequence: TGTGCCAGCAGCCCCGGACAGGGAAGGGAAGAGACCCAGTACTTC. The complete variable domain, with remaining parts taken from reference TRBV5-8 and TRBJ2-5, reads EAGVTQSPTHLIKTRGQQATLRCSPISGHTSVYWYQQALGLGLQFLLWYDEGEERNRGNFPPRFSGRQFPNYSSELNVNALELEDSALYLCASSPGQGREETQYFGPGTRLLVL.

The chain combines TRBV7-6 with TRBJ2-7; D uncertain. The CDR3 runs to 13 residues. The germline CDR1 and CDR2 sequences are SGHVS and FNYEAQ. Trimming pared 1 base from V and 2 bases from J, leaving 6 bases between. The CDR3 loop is CASSLGHTYEQYF. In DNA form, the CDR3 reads TGTGCCAGCAGCTTAGGGCACACCTACGAGCAGTACTTC.

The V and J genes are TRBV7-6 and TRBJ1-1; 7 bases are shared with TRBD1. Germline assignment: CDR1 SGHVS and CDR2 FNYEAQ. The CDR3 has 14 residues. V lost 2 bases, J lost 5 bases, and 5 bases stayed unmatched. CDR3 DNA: TGTGCCAGCAGCTTACAACAGGGGTTGACTGAAGCTTTCTTT. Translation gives CASSLQQGLTEAFF.

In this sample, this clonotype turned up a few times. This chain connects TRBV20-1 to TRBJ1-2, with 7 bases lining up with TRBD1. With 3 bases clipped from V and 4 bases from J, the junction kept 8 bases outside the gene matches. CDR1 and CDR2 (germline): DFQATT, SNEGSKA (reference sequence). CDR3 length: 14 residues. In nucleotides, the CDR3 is TGCAGTGCTAGCCCTAGACAGGGCGCCTATGGCTACACCTTC. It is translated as CSASPRQGAYGYTF.

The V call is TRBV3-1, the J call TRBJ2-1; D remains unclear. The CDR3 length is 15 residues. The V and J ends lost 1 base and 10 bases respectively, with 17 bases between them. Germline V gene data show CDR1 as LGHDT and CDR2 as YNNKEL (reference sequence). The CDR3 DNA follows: TGTGCCAGCAGCCAAGGTGGCAGCTCCCGAAAGGAGCAGTTCTTC. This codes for CASSQGGSSRKEQFF.

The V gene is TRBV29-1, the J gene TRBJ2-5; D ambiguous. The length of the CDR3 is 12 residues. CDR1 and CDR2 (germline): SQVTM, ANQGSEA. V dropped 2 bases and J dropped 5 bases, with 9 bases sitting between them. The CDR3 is CSVERSPETQYF. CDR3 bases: TGCAGCGTTGAACGAAGCCCGGAGACCCAGTACTTC.

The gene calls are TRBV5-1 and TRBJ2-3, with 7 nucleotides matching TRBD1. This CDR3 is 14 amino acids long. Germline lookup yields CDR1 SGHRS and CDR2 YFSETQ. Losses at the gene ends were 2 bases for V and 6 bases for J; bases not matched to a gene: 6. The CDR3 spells CASSFGQGVDTQYF. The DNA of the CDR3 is TGCGCCAGCAGCTTCGGGCAGGGGGTGGATACGCAGTATTTT. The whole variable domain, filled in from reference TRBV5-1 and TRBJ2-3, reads KAGVTQTPRYLIKTRGQQVTLSCSPISGHRSVSWYQQTPGQGLQFLFEYFSETQRNKGNFPGRFSGRQFSNSRSEMNVSTLELGDSALYLCASSFGQGVDTQYFGPGTRLTVL.

The CDR3 nucleotides are TGTGCCAGCAGTTTAATCAGTGGGAACACTGAAGCTTTCTTT. Encoded protein: CASSLISGNTEAFF. The chain has TRBV12-3 or TRBV12-4 and TRBJ1-1; D gene ambiguous. The ends were cut back, 2 bases at V and 1 base at J, with 8 bases in the middle. The CDR3 sequence is 14 residues long.

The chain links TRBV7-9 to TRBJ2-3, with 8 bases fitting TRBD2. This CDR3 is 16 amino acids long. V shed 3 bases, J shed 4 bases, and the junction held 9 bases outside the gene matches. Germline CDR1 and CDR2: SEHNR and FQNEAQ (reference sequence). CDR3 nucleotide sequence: TGTGCCAGCAGCTTCCGGAGTAGCGGGGTCGCAGATACGCAGTATTTT. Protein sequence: CASSFRSSGVADTQYF.

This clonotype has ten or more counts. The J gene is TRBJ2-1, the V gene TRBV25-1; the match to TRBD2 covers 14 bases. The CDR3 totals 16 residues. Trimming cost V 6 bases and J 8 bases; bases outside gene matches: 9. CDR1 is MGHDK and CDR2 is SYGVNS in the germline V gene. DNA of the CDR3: TGTGCCAGCAGCCCGGGACTAGCGGGAGAGAGCGATGAGCAGTTCTTC. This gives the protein CASSPGLAGESDEQFF.

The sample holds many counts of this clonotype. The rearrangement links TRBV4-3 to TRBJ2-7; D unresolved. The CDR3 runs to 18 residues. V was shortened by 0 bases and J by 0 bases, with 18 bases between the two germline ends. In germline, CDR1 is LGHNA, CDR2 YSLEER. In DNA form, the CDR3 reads TGCGCCAGCAGCCAAGATTTATTAGGTAGCACAACCTCCTACGAGCAGTACTTC. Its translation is CASSQDLLGSTTSYEQYF.

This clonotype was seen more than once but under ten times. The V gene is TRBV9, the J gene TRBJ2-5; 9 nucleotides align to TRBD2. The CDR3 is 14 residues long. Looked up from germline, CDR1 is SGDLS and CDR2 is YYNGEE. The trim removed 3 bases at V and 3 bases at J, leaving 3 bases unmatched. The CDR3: CASSAGLAKETQYF. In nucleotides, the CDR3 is TGTGCCAGCAGCGCGGGACTAGCTAAAGAGACCCAGTACTTC.

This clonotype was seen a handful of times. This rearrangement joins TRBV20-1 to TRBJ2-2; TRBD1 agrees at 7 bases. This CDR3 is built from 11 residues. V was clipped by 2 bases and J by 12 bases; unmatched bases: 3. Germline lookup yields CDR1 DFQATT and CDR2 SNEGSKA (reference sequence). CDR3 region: CSARLDRKLFF. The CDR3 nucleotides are TGCAGTGCTAGACTGGACAGGAAGCTGTTTTTT.

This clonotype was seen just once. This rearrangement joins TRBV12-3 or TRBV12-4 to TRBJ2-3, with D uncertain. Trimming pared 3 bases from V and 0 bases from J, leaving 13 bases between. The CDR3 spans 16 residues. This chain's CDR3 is CASSFSHPGSTDTQYF. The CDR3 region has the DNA TGTGCCAGCAGTTTCAGTCACCCTGGAAGCACAGATACGCAGTATTTT.

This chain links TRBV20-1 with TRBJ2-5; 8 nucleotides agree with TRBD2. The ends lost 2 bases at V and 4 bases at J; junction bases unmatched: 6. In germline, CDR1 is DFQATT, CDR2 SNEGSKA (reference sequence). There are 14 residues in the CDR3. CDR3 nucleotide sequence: TGCAGTGCTAGACCCGGGAGGGCCGGAGAGACCCAGTACTTC. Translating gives CSARPGRAGETQYF.

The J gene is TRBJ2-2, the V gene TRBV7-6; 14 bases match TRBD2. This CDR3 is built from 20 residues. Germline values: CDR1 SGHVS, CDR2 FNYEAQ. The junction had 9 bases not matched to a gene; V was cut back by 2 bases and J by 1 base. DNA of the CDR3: TGTGCCAGCAGCTTACTCATTCCCGGGACTAGCGGGAGGAACACCGGGGAGCTGTTTTTT. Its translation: CASSLLIPGTSGRNTGELFF. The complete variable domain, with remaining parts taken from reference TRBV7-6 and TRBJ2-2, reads GAGVSQSPRYKVTKRGQDVALRCDPISGHVSLYWYRQALGQGPEFLTYFNYEAQQDKSGLPNDRFSAERPEGSISTLTIQRTEQRDSAMYRCASSLLIPGTSGRNTGELFFGEGSRLTVL.

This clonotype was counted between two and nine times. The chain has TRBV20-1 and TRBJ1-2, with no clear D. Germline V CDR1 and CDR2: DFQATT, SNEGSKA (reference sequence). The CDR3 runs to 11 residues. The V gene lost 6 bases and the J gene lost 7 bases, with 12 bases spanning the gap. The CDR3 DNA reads TGCAGTGCCAGATCAGGAGGTGGCTACACCTTC. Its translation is CSARSGGGYTF.

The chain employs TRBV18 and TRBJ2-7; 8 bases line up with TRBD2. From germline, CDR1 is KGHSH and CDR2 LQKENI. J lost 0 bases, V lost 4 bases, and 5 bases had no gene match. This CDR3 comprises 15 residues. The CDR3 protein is CASSQSRGASYEQYF. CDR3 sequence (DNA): TGTGCCAGCTCACAATCGCGGGGGGCCTCCTACGAGCAGTACTTC.